This passage covers 14 T cell receptor beta chains from one sample sequenced in a study of technical replicates of blood from a few donors. The method was immunoSEQ multiplex PCR; TCRdb's version includes in-frame clones alone and lacks a portion of them. The profile shows about 56,000 clones, roughly 93% of them singletons. The sample taken for sequencing was PBMCs. The receptors originated from a human donor in good health. Some clones in this sample may be carry-over from other donors' samples.

The chain carries TRBV4-3 and TRBJ2-7; 9 bases match TRBD2. With V trimmed by 0 bases and J by 4 bases, 4 bases remained unmatched. The CDR3 totals 15 residues. The germline CDR1 and CDR2 sequences are LGHNA and YSLEER. The chain's CDR3 is CASSQDRTSVYEQYF. CDR3 nucleotides: TGCGCCAGCAGCCAAGATCGGACTAGCGTATACGAGCAGTACTTC.

The chain carries TRBV6-5 and TRBJ2-7; no clear D. The germline CDR1 and CDR2 sequences are MNHEY and SVGAGI. Trimming stripped 4 bases from V and 5 bases from J, with 9 bases between. CDR3 length: 12 residues. The CDR3 nucleotides read TGTGCCAGCAGTTCTGGTAGTCACGAGCAGTACTTC. Its translation is CASSSGSHEQYF.

The chain carries TRBV2 and TRBJ2-2, with 9 bases aligning to TRBD2. This CDR3 is 14 amino acids long. Germline CDR1 reads SNHLY; CDR2 reads FYNNEI. J was trimmed by 6 bases and V by 8 bases; bases with no gene match: 7. CDR3 nucleotides: TGTGCCAGCCTTGGGGCTAGCGGGGCCGGGGAGCTGTTTTTT. Protein: CASLGASGAGELFF.

The CDR3 sequence is CASSIGTSGQSTGELFF. The CDR3 DNA is TGTGCCAGTAGTATTGGGACTAGCGGGCAGAGCACCGGGGAGCTGTTTTTT. V gene TRBV19 combines with J gene TRBJ2-2, with TRBD2 identical over 12 bases. The germline V gene encodes CDR1 LNHDA and CDR2 SQIVND (reference sequence). The CDR3 sequence is 17 residues long. V lost 3 bases, J lost 4 bases, and 6 bases stayed unmatched.

The V gene is TRBV6-5, the J gene TRBJ1-5; 10 positions agree with TRBD1. There are 15 residues in the CDR3. CDR1 is MNHEY and CDR2 is SVGAGI in the germline V gene. V shed 4 bases, J shed 3 bases, and the junction held 3 bases outside the gene matches. CDR3 sequence reads: CASSWDRGPNQPQHF. CDR3 coding DNA: TGTGCCAGCAGTTGGGACAGGGGCCCCAATCAGCCCCAGCATTTT.

The chain couples TRBV4-1 to TRBJ1-2, with 7 positions matching TRBD1. The trim removed 3 bases at V and 5 bases at J, leaving 6 bases unmatched. Germline CDR1 and CDR2: MGHRA and YSYEKL. The CDR3 spans 14 residues. The CDR3 coding sequence is TGCGCCAGCAGCCAGACCGGGACAGTATATGGCTACACCTTC. Translating it yields CASSQTGTVYGYTF.

The genes are TRBV6-5 and TRBJ2-3; a weak D match, TRBD1 (6 bases). Germline V lookup: CDR1 MNHEY, CDR2 SVGAGI. V gave up 6 bases and J gave up 4 bases, with 14 bases separating them. The CDR3 contains 14 residues. The DNA of the CDR3 is TGTGCCAGCAGAGCTACAGGGTACTCAGATACGCAGTATTTT. Translating it yields CASRATGYSDTQYF.

The chain has TRBV15 and TRBJ2-1, with 9 positions matching TRBD2. The V gene end was trimmed by 8 bases and the J gene end by 8 bases; junction bases not matched to a gene: 10. The CDR3 covers 14 residues. Looked up from germline, CDR1 is LNHNV and CDR2 is YYDKDF (reference sequence). CDR3 DNA: TGTGCCACCTCAGGCGCGGGAGGGACAGATGAGCAGTTCTTC. Protein product: CATSGAGGTDEQFF.

The rearrangement joins TRBV6-1 to TRBJ1-6, with D possibly matching TRBD1 (6 bases). Germline V lookup: CDR1 MNHNS, CDR2 SASEGT. There are 15 residues in the CDR3. The germline V and J ends were trimmed by 6 bases and 6 bases, with 15 bases remaining between them. Here the CDR3 reads CASRTDVGGNSPLHF. CDR3 bases: TGTGCCAGCAGGACCGACGTAGGGGGTAATTCACCCCTCCACTTT.

The chain links TRBV27 to TRBJ1-1, with 12 nucleotides matching TRBD1. The germline V gene encodes CDR1 MNHEY and CDR2 SMNVEV (reference sequence). The CDR3 loop spans 17 amino acids. V was pared by 5 bases and J by 11 bases, with 18 bases of the junction left unmatched. CDR3 residues: CASSLLGMGQGAILAFF. The DNA of the CDR3 is TGTGCCAGCAGTCTCCTTGGGATGGGACAGGGGGCAATTTTGGCTTTCTTT.

V usage is TRBV7-3 and J usage is TRBJ1-4; TRBD1 agrees at 7 bases. Germline CDR1 and CDR2: SGHTA and FQGTGA. This CDR3 is 16 amino acids long. The V segment lost 5 bases and the J segment 0 bases; nucleotides outside the gene matches: 6. The CDR3 reads CASSITDRTTNEKLFF. In DNA form, the CDR3 reads TGTGCCAGCAGCATTACGGACAGGACAACTAATGAAAAACTGTTTTTT.

This sequence joins TRBV5-6 and TRBJ2-1; 9 bases map to TRBD2. Losses at the gene ends were 0 bases for V and 4 bases for J; bases not matched to a gene: 11. Germline-derived CDR1 and CDR2 are SGHDT and YYEEEE. There are 18 residues in the CDR3. The CDR3 sequence is CASSLGGWLAGRYNEQFF. CDR3 sequence (DNA): TGTGCCAGCAGCTTGGGTGGGTGGCTAGCGGGAAGGTACAATGAGCAGTTCTTC.

The chain joins TRBV5-1 to TRBJ1-2, with D possibly TRBD1 on 5 matching bases. Germline V lookup: CDR1 SGHRS, CDR2 YFSETQ. This CDR3 has 14 amino acids. V shed 4 bases and J shed 8 bases, with 18 bases lying between them. The chain's CDR3 is CASSISSGAGGYTF. Here the CDR3 DNA reads TGCGCCAGCAGCATCTCGAGTGGGGCAGGGGGCTACACCTTC.

This chain uses TRBV7-2 with TRBJ1-6, with TRBD1 identical over 11 bases. This CDR3 has 14 residues. With 5 bases clipped from V and 11 bases from J, the junction kept 5 bases outside the gene matches. CDR1 and CDR2 from the germline V gene are SGHTA and FQGNSA. Here the CDR3 reads CASSARDRGAPLHF. The CDR3 region has the DNA TGTGCCAGCAGCGCCCGGGACAGGGGGGCACCCCTCCACTTT.